The clone carrying this T cell receptor (beta chain) was seen only a few times. Its cognate antigen is unknown. Clones were read by immunoSEQ multiplex PCR, and TCRdb kept only the in-frame ones, dropping some. This sample carries 9,500 to 13,000 clones, none of them present only once. Busulfan-fludarabine conditioning, marrow transplant, and cyclophosphamide on days +3 and +4 were administered. CDR3 size: 16 residues. The germline CDR1 and CDR2 sequences are SEHNR and FQNEAQ (reference sequence). V shed 3 bases and J 7 bases; nucleotides not matched to a gene: 10. This record belongs to a study of T cells after posttransplantation cyclophosphamide. Study-wide points: Recipient CMV seropositivity and CMV reactivation strongly tracked TRB clonality. Donor-recipient repertoire similarity was low at 1-2 months, rising over year one. Skin or GI-infiltrating T cells shared few TRB sequences with blood.

The sequence derives from a female patient in her thirties or forties who received an allogeneic stem cell transplant from a related donor, was CMV-positive, and had no GVHD. Among the T cells, some may be from the graft donor. This specimen consisted of PBMCs, obtained after allogeneic stem cell transplant with posttransplant cyclophosphamide. The chain employs TRBV7-9 and TRBJ2-2; the match to TRBD1 covers 8 bases. The CDR3 DNA follows: TGTGCCAGCAGCTTGGACAGGGATCCAAGGGTCGGGGAGCTGTTTTTT. Residues: CASSLDRDPRVGELFF. The full variable domain, with the rest looked up from reference TRBV7-9 and TRBJ2-2, is DTGVSQNPRHKITKRGQNVTFRCDPISEHNRLYWYRQTLGQGPEFLTYFQNEAQLEKSRLLSDRFSAERPKGSFSTLEIQRTEQGDSAMYLCASSLDRDPRVGELFFGEGSRLTVL.